A selection of T cell receptor beta chains follows, all from one sample in a study of vaccination effects on CD4 cells after COVID-19. The antigens for these receptors are not known. Sequencing was performed with immunoSEQ multiplex PCR; in TCRdb, only in-frame clones are kept and a portion is missing. The table includes roughly 70,000 clones, 70% to 85% detected once. Here the sequenced sample was CD4+ T cells from PBMCs cultured with HCoV-229E spike peptides, taken after COVID-19 vaccination. The source of these receptors is a human donor who received a COVID-19 vaccine. The CDR3 runs from the conserved cysteine through the conserved F or W. D genes are given only for firm matches. Clone sizes are given selectively: once, few, many, or a class where the clone is expanded.

J gene	clone size	V gene	D gene	CDR3 DNA	CDR3 protein
TRBJ2-3	-	TRBV10-3	-	TGTGCCATCAGTGGGACATTAAGGGTGGGAATCACAGATACGCAGTATTTT	CAISGTLRVGITDTQYF
TRBJ2-5	-	TRBV18	TRBD1	TGTGCCAGCTCACGAGGACAGGGGCAAGAGACCCAGTACTTC	CASSRGQGQETQYF
TRBJ1-5	once	TRBV6-5	TRBD1	TGTGCCAGACTACAGGGGGCGTATCAGCCCCAGCATTTT	CARLQGAYQPQHF
TRBJ1-1	-	TRBV2	-	TGTGCCAGCAGGGGCCCCGGGGTAGGGTTTACTGAAGCTTTCTTT	CASRGPGVGFTEAFF
TRBJ2-6	-	TRBV4-3	-	TGCGCCAGCAGCCAAGATCGGGGAACGTACGGGGCCAACGTCCTGACTTTC	CASSQDRGTYGANVLTF
TRBJ1-4	few	TRBV30	-	TGTGCCTGCTCAGGGATGGTCGAAAAACTGTTTTTT	CACSGMVEKLFF
TRBJ2-1	once	TRBV29-1	TRBD2	TGCAGCGCCCTCGGGGCGGGGGGGTACAATGAGCAGTTCTTC	CSALGAGGYNEQFF
TRBJ1-1	-	TRBV7-2	-	TGTGCCAGCAGCTCGACCCGGGGGGAGGGCACTGAAGCTTTCTTT	CASSSTRGEGTEAFF
TRBJ2-3	-	TRBV7-2	TRBD2	TGTGCCAGCAGCTACGGGGGGGGGCCGGGTGCAGATACGCAGTATTTT	CASSYGGGPGADTQYF
TRBJ2-1	once	TRBV7-9	TRBD1	TGTGCCAGCAGCTTAGCAGGGACAGGGGTCAATGAGCAGTTCTTC	CASSLAGTGVNEQFF
TRBJ1-4	-	TRBV18	-	TGTGCCAGCTCACCAGGGTACACCCGAGAAAAACTGTTTTTT	CASSPGYTREKLFF
TRBJ2-5	-	TRBV24-1	-	TGTGCCACCAGTGCAGGGACACCGCAAGAGACCCAGTACTTC	CATSAGTPQETQYF
TRBJ2-3	few	TRBV6-5	-	TGTGCCAGCAGTAACGGACTAAGCACAGATACGCAGTATTTT	CASSNGLSTDTQYF
TRBJ2-5	-	TRBV7-2	-	TGTGCCAGCAGCCCGACTAGATATCAAGAGACCCAGTACTTC	CASSPTRYQETQYF
TRBJ2-5	-	TRBV5-6	-	TGTGCCAGCAGCCATGGGTACAGCCCGTACCAAGAGACCCAGTACTTC	CASSHGYSPYQETQYF
TRBJ1-6	-	TRBV10-2	TRBD1	TGCGCCAGCAGTGTAACAGGGGGCTCCTCACCCCTCCACTTT	CASSVTGGSSPLHF
TRBJ1-1	-	TRBV5-1	-	TGCGCCAGCAGCATATCCGGAGACAACACTGAAGCTTTCTTT	CASSISGDNTEAFF
TRBJ2-4	once	TRBV19	TRBD1	TGTGCCAGTAGCCTTAATTTAGGGGGCCTAGCCAAAAACATTCAGTACTTC	CASSLNLGGLAKNIQYF
TRBJ1-2	-	TRBV6-5	-	TGTGCCAGCATGGGGAACTATGGCTACACCTTC	CASMGNYGYTF
TRBJ1-2	-	TRBV9	-	TGTGCCAGCAGCGTAGACAGTTCCTATGGCTACACCTTC	CASSVDSSYGYTF
TRBJ1-1	-	TRBV18	-	TGTGCCAGCTCACGTCCGACGGGGGGGACTGAAGCTTTCTTT	CASSRPTGGTEAFF
TRBJ2-1	-	TRBV5-1	TRBD1	TGCGCCAGCAGCTCTACAGGGGTTAAATACAATGAGCAGTTCTTC	CASSSTGVKYNEQFF
TRBJ1-5	-	TRBV19	TRBD1	TGTGCCAGTAGTTGGGGGGACAGGAATAGCAATCAGCCCCAGCATTTT	CASSWGDRNSNQPQHF
TRBJ1-3	-	TRBV28	TRBD1	TGTGCCAGCAGTTCCCCGACAGGGGGACGAAACACCATATATTTT	CASSSPTGGRNTIYF
TRBJ1-5	-	TRBV3-1/TRBV3-2	-	TGTGCCAGCAGCCAATATGAGGACAGTCAGCCCCAGCATTTT	CASSQYEDSQPQHF
TRBJ1-1	-	TRBV18	-	TGTGCCAGCTCATCCACCCGGGATCTGAACACTGAAGCTTTCTTT	CASSSTRDLNTEAFF
TRBJ2-5	-	TRBV2	-	TGTGCCAGCGCGGCGATGCTAGGAGCGACCCAGTACTTC	CASAAMLGATQYF
TRBJ2-6	-	TRBV25-1	-	TGTGCCAGCTCACCACAGGGTTCTGGGGCCAACGTCCTGACTTTC	CASSPQGSGANVLTF
TRBJ2-3	-	TRBV24-1	TRBD1	TGTGCCACCAGTGATCTCGGGACAGGGGGCGAGGCAGATACGCAGTATTTT	CATSDLGTGGEADTQYF
TRBJ1-2	-	TRBV5-4	-	TGTGCCAGCAGCTTGAATCTGCGGGGCTACACCTTC	CASSLNLRGYTF
TRBJ2-3	-	TRBV5-1	-	TGCGCCAGCAGCTTGGATACAGGATTCTTGGGAGATACGCAGTATTTT	CASSLDTGFLGDTQYF
TRBJ1-1	-	TRBV21-1	-	TGTGCCAGCAGCACTCTCAAAGGACAGAAAAAGAACACTGAAGCTTTCTTT	CASSTLKGQKKNTEAFF
TRBJ2-3	-	TRBV24-1	-	TGTGCCACCAGTGAAGTGAGGAGCACAGATACGCAGTATTTT	CATSEVRSTDTQYF
TRBJ1-3	-	TRBV30	-	TGTGCCTGGAGTGTGGGTCGTAGCTCTGGAAACACCATATATTTT	CAWSVGRSSGNTIYF
TRBJ2-2	-	TRBV6-6	-	TGTGCCAGCAGTCTGGACAGCGCGCGAACCGGGGAGCTGTTTTTT	CASSLDSARTGELFF
TRBJ2-3	-	TRBV12-3/TRBV12-4	-	TGTGCCAGCAGTTTGGGGCGAAGGGATACGCAGTATTTT	CASSLGRRDTQYF
TRBJ1-5	few	TRBV4-1	TRBD1	TGCGCCAGCAGCCACAGGACAGGGGCGAATAGCAATCAGCCCCAGCATTTT	CASSHRTGANSNQPQHF
TRBJ1-1	-	TRBV28	-	TGTGCCAGCAGTTCCAGGGTCACTGAAGCTTTCTTT	CASSSRVTEAFF
TRBJ2-3	-	TRBV5-1	TRBD1	TGCGCCAGCAGCCGTGCAACAGGGGATTTCACAGATACGCAGTATTTT	CASSRATGDFTDTQYF
TRBJ2-2	-	TRBV3-1/TRBV3-2	-	TGTGCCAGCAGCCAAGATTGGTTGGTCGGCCGGGAGGAGCTGTTTTTT	CASSQDWLVGREELFF
TRBJ1-1	-	TRBV23-1	-	TGCGCCAGCAGTCAAGGGATAACAGGCGGGCGAGGGACTGAAGCTTTCTTT	CASSQGITGGRGTEAFF
TRBJ1-2	-	TRBV19	-	TGTGCCAGTAGTATAGCCCTAGGGTCTCTCGCGTTTCACTATGGCTACACCTTC	CASSIALGSLAFHYGYTF
TRBJ2-2	-	TRBV6-5	-	TGTGCCAGCAAACCACAGAGGCGCACCGGGGAGCTGTTTTTT	CASKPQRRTGELFF
TRBJ1-2	few	TRBV7-2	-	TGTGCCAGCAGCTTAGAGGAAGGGATAAACTATGGCTACACCTTC	CASSLEEGINYGYTF
TRBJ1-4	-	TRBV28	-	TGTGCCAGCAGTTTCCGGGGTTTGACTAATGAAAAACTGTTTTTT	CASSFRGLTNEKLFF
TRBJ2-5	-	TRBV5-1	-	TGCGCCAGCAGGACGCAAGAGACCCAGTACTTC	CASRTQETQYF
TRBJ1-2	-	TRBV5-4	-	TGTGCCAGCAGCCCAGTTGGTGGCCCCCCCGGGTATGGCTACACCTTC	CASSPVGGPPGYGYTF